This T cell receptor (beta chain) was documented in a study of CD8+ T cells in alopecia areata. As to treatment: oral pan-JAK inhibitor, 5-10 mg twice daily. Once RNA had been extracted, it was reverse transcribed into cDNA to act as the sequencing template. The table came from immunoSEQ multiplex PCR; TCRdb's copy has only in-frame clones and leaves some out. The sample contains tens of thousands of clones, roughly 46% of which appear only once. The V gene's germline CDR1 is MRHNA and CDR2 SNTAGT. The CDR3 is 15 residues long. The V end lost 0 bases, the J end lost 1 base, and 9 bases lay between the germline ends.

The sequence came from a human donor with alopecia areata. The chain recombines TRBV6-4 with TRBJ1-1; D gene uncertain. The material sequenced was CD8+ T cells sorted from blood, taken at roughly week 36, from a patient treated with tofacitinib. CDR3 sequence (DNA): TGTGCCAGCAGTGACTCTTCAACGGGGAACACTGAAGCTTTCTTT. This gives the protein CASSDSSTGNTEAFF.